The rows below give T cell receptor beta chains drawn from one sample of a study of CXCR3-negative and CXCR3-positive naive CD8 T cells. TCRdb reprocessed the 5' RACE reads and keeps a single row for each CDR3 protein, giving no DNA. The sample data list about 98,000 distinct CDR3 sequences. Input material: naive CXCR3+ CD8+ T cells from blood. Receptors were obtained from a human donor in good health. Some clones in this sample may be carry-over from other donors' samples. The CDR3 runs from the conserved cysteine through the conserved F or W.

TRBV4-3	TRBJ2-7	16	CASSQGTGGAGAEQYF
TRBV5-1	TRBJ2-7	14	CASSLVGTSYEQYF
TRBV12-3/TRBV12-4	TRBJ2-5	15	CASRKSQGHQETQYF
TRBV29-1	TRBJ2-7	13	CSVRTTSSYEQYF
TRBV7-9	TRBJ2-1	17	CASSLVTGTSGANEQFF
TRBV27	TRBJ2-2	16	CASSFWPLNGTGELFF
TRBV10-3	TRBJ2-4	13	CAIRDGGANIQYF
TRBV7-2	TRBJ2-7	14	CASSPQGQAYEQYF
TRBV4-1	TRBJ2-7	15	CASSQAGTAAYEQYF
TRBV12-3/TRBV12-4	TRBJ2-7	12	CACGGDTSEQYF
TRBV12-3/TRBV12-4	TRBJ2-5	19	CASSLPTEGLGVFQETQYF
TRBV7-9	TRBJ2-1	13	CASSVGRYNEQFF
TRBV14	TRBJ1-5	14	CASSQGGNGQPQHF
TRBV6-1	TRBJ2-2	15	CASSNVGANTGELFF
TRBV27	TRBJ2-1	16	CASSLNSGGGNNEQFF
TRBV2	TRBJ1-6	13	CASSEGVASPLHF
TRBV4-2	TRBJ2-5	13	CASSPLRWETQYF
TRBV19	TRBJ1-1	15	CASSIGTGMNTEAFF
TRBV7-2	TRBJ2-5	16	CASSLVLAGGYQTQYF
TRBV2	TRBJ1-1	14	CASSEWRQDTEAFF
TRBV12-3/TRBV12-4	TRBJ1-1	15	CASSFAYRRNTEAFF
TRBV7-3	TRBJ2-7	16	CASSTGTSLSSYEQYF
TRBV4-3	TRBJ1-2	15	CASSQERELLSGYTF
TRBV6-5	TRBJ2-2	18	CASSYSVVGPKRAGELFF
TRBV5-1	TRBJ1-1	13	CASSLEVRFEAFF
TRBV30	TRBJ2-2	15	CAWTLRGRDTGELFF
TRBV4-1	TRBJ1-1	14	CASNWDSMNTEDFF
TRBV7-9	TRBJ2-3	15	CASSPGASITDTQYF
TRBV11-3	TRBJ2-3	17	CASSSDPDTTSTDTQYF
TRBV19	TRBJ2-7	16	CASSITGTSGEYEQYF
TRBV6-5	TRBJ2-7	13	CASSYSNSYEQYF
TRBV7-9	TRBJ2-7	15	CASTPGGQNPYEQYF